This T cell receptor (beta chain) was recorded in a study of a mutant IDH1 vaccine in newly diagnosed glioma. Study information: The earlier regimen, radiotherapy, temozolomide, or both, was most often both.

This clone appeared a single time. What it binds is unknown. Study observations and caveats: Pseudoprogression seemed unlinked to shifts in top peripheral T cell clonotypes. The occurrence of vaccine-induced immune responses was seen in around 93% of patients.

Time point indicated: week 11, during vaccination. Mutant IDH1 20-mer peptide, at 300 ug, made up each vaccine dose, with topical imiquimod. The germline V gene has CDR1 LGHNA and CDR2 YNFKEQ. CDR3 size: 13 residues. V was cut by 0 bases and J by 8 bases, with 10 bases left in between. The data were produced by immunoSEQ multiplex PCR, yet TCRdb's version contains in-frame clones alone and is incomplete. This sample has about 52,000 clones, with 91% found just once. This TCR was recovered from a man aged 50 to 60 with glioma. The sample was PBMCs, taken from a glioma patient whose treatment included an IDH1 peptide vaccine. V gene TRBV4-2 combines with J gene TRBJ1-2; a possible D gene is TRBD1 (5 bases). Here the CDR3 DNA reads TGTGCCAGCAGCCAAGACCTAGGGGAGGGCTACACCTTC. This encodes CASSQDLGEGYTF.